This passage covers 22 T cell receptor beta chains from one sample sequenced in a study of T cells expressing NK-cell markers. TCRdb reprocessed the 5' RACE reads and reports one entry per CDR3 protein, with no DNA. This specimen shows 120,000 to 150,000 distinct CDR3 sequences; the ten leading clones hold roughly 12%. The specimen sequenced was blood T cells: a sorted CD56 or NKG2C T cell subset, CD4+ or CD8+ T cells, or bulk PBMC T cells (not recorded which). The receptors stem from a man younger than 35 in good health.

The J gene is TRBJ1-1, the V gene TRBV12-3 or TRBV12-4; with no DNA, the TCRdb D assignment of TRBD1 cannot be verified. CDR3 length equals 15 residues. Here the CDR3 reads CASRTWGTGVTEAFF.

This rearrangement joins TRBV7-6 to TRBJ2-1; TCRdb's assignment of TRBD1 cannot be checked, as there is no DNA. The CDR3 covers 13 residues. Germline V gene data show CDR1 as SGHVS and CDR2 as FNYEAQ. The chain's CDR3 is CASSPVGDNEQFF.

This chain links TRBV27 with TRBJ2-7. CDR1 is MNHEY, CDR2 SMNVEV, per germline (reference sequence). The CDR3 totals 15 residues. Here the CDR3 reads CASSLASKQSYEQYF.

This chain uses TRBV27 with TRBJ2-5; the TCRdb call, TRBD1, lacks DNA for checking. Germline V lookup: CDR1 MNHEY, CDR2 SMNVEV (reference sequence). This CDR3 has 14 residues. The CDR3 protein is CASSLGGAQETQYF.

This chain connects TRBV11-2 to TRBJ2-5; TCRdb indicates TRBD1, and absent DNA this call remains unverified. The CDR3 spans 17 residues. Germline CDR1 is SGHAT and CDR2 is FQNNGV. CDR3 in amino acids: CASSLGLGWGHQETQYF.

V is TRBV3-1 and J is TRBJ2-1; TCRdb outputs TRBD2, but without DNA this stays unchecked. The CDR3 runs 14 residues. The germline V gene encodes CDR1 LGHDT and CDR2 YNNKEL (reference sequence). CDR3 in amino acids: CASSTSGTYNEQFF.

The rearrangement joins TRBV6-5 to TRBJ2-5; with no DNA, the TCRdb D assignment of TRBD1 cannot be verified. The CDR3 is made up of 14 amino acids. The germline V gene has CDR1 MNHEY and CDR2 SVGAGI. The CDR3 sequence: CASSSPGTAAPQYF.

This chain links TRBV19 with TRBJ2-2; there is no DNA to check the TCRdb D call of TRBD1. The CDR3 loop spans 17 amino acids. The germline V gene encodes CDR1 LNHDA and CDR2 SQIVND (reference sequence). The CDR3 sequence is CASTPQGARKNTGELFF. The whole variable domain, filled in from reference TRBV19 and TRBJ2-2, reads DGGITQSPKYLFRKEGQNVTLSCEQNLNHDAMYWYRQDPGQGLRLIYYSQIVNDFQKGDIAEGYSVSREKKESFPLTVTSAQKNPTAFYLCASTPQGARKNTGELFFGEGSRLTVL.

The chain carries TRBV27 and TRBJ2-2; TCRdb indicates TRBD1, and absent DNA this call remains unverified. Germline CDR1 reads MNHEY; CDR2 reads SMNVEV (reference sequence). The length of the CDR3 is 16 residues. CDR3 protein: CASSLLDRADTGELFF.

The CDR3 here is CASRLAGVPDGTDTQYF. The chain links TRBV30 to TRBJ2-3; TCRdb calls TRBD2, which cannot be checked without DNA. Germline lookup yields CDR1 GTSNPN and CDR2 SVGIG (reference sequence). The CDR3 is 17 amino acids.

The chain couples TRBV7-2 to TRBJ1-1; TCRdb's D call, TRBD1, is unchecked because there is no DNA. Germline CDR1 and CDR2: SGHTA and FQGNSA. This CDR3 has 16 residues. The CDR3 reads CASSLLARGLIPEAFF. Using reference TRBV7-2 and TRBJ1-1 for the parts outside the CDR3, the full variable domain is GAGVSQSPSNKVTEKGKDVELRCDPISGHTALYWYRQSLGQGLEFLIYFQGNSAPDKSGLPSDRFSAERTGGSVSTLTIQRTQQEDSAVYLCASSLLARGLIPEAFFGQGTRLTVV.

The rearrangement uses TRBV5-1 and TRBJ1-4. The CDR3 is 18 residues long. CDR1 and CDR2 (germline): SGHRS, YFSETQ. CDR3 sequence: CASSLDRGTEATNEKLFF.

The CDR3 spells CASEIGAGRHEQFF. The chain is built from TRBV12-3 or TRBV12-4 and TRBJ2-1; the TCRdb call, TRBD1, lacks DNA for checking. CDR3 size: 14 residues.

This sequence joins TRBV2 and TRBJ1-1. The V gene's germline CDR1 is SNHLY and CDR2 FYNNEI. This CDR3 spans 14 amino acids. CDR3 residues: CASSEDSMNTEAFF.

The chain is built from TRBV12-3 or TRBV12-4 and TRBJ2-2; the D gene TCRdb calls, TRBD1, cannot be checked with no DNA. The length of the CDR3 is 17 residues. The CDR3 reads CASSPAGTGPFTGELFF.

The J gene is TRBJ2-1, the V gene TRBV20-1; TCRdb's assignment of TRBD1 cannot be checked, as there is no DNA. Germline V gives CDR1 DFQATT, CDR2 SNEGSKA (reference sequence). This CDR3 has 12 amino acids. The CDR3 is CSASTGFNEQFF.

The chain links TRBV29-1 to TRBJ2-7. This CDR3 has 13 amino acids. The germline V gene encodes CDR1 SQVTM and CDR2 ANQGSEA. The CDR3 here is CSAERGSSGEQYF.

The V gene is TRBV20-1, the J gene TRBJ1-3; TCRdb returns TRBD1, unconfirmable since there is no DNA. The CDR3 sequence is 14 residues long. The germline gives CDR1 DFQATT, CDR2 SNEGSKA (reference sequence). The CDR3 region is CSASSGTNGNTIYF.

J is TRBJ2-5 and V is TRBV4-1; TCRdb reports TRBD1, a call that lacks DNA to check it against. This CDR3 is 16 amino acids long. The germline CDR1 and CDR2 sequences are MGHRA and YSYEKL. The CDR3 loop reads CASSQVSKGAEETQYF.

The chain employs TRBV5-6 and TRBJ2-7; TCRdb proposes TRBD1, but this gene call is untestable without DNA. Germline assignment: CDR1 SGHDT and CDR2 YYEEEE. The CDR3 loop spans 14 amino acids. The chain's CDR3 is CASSPRQGFYEQYF.

The chain joins TRBV5-1 to TRBJ2-7. CDR1 and CDR2 from the germline V gene are SGHRS and YFSETQ. The CDR3 runs to 11 residues. The chain's CDR3 is CASSLGPEQYF.

The gene calls are TRBV5-7 and TRBJ1-2; TCRdb designates TRBD1, a call that cannot be tested without DNA. TRBV5-7 is sorted into the ORF group, with uncertain function. This CDR3 spans 17 amino acids. The chain's CDR3 is CASSFSTGPTGIYGYTF.